This T cell receptor (beta chain) was captured in a study of cytomegalovirus exposure and HLA in healthy donors. This CDR3 spans 16 amino acids. Germline V gene lookup returns CDR1 MGHRA and CDR2 YSYEKL. The germline V and J ends were trimmed by 0 bases and 8 bases, with 19 bases remaining between them. Libraries were prepared by immunoSEQ multiplex PCR; TCRdb keeps only in-frame clonotypes and omits some of them. The sample has around 300,000 clones, around nine tenths seen once. The sequencing sample was made of PBMCs. The chain links TRBV4-1 to TRBJ2-5; a possible D gene is TRBD2 (7 bases). This clonotype was obtained from a woman between 18 and 30 years old in good health and CMV-seronegative. Written as DNA, the CDR3 is TGCGCCAGCAGCCAAGATCCCGCGGGGGCCGTGGGAACCCAGTACTTC. Protein: CASSQDPAGAVGTQYF.